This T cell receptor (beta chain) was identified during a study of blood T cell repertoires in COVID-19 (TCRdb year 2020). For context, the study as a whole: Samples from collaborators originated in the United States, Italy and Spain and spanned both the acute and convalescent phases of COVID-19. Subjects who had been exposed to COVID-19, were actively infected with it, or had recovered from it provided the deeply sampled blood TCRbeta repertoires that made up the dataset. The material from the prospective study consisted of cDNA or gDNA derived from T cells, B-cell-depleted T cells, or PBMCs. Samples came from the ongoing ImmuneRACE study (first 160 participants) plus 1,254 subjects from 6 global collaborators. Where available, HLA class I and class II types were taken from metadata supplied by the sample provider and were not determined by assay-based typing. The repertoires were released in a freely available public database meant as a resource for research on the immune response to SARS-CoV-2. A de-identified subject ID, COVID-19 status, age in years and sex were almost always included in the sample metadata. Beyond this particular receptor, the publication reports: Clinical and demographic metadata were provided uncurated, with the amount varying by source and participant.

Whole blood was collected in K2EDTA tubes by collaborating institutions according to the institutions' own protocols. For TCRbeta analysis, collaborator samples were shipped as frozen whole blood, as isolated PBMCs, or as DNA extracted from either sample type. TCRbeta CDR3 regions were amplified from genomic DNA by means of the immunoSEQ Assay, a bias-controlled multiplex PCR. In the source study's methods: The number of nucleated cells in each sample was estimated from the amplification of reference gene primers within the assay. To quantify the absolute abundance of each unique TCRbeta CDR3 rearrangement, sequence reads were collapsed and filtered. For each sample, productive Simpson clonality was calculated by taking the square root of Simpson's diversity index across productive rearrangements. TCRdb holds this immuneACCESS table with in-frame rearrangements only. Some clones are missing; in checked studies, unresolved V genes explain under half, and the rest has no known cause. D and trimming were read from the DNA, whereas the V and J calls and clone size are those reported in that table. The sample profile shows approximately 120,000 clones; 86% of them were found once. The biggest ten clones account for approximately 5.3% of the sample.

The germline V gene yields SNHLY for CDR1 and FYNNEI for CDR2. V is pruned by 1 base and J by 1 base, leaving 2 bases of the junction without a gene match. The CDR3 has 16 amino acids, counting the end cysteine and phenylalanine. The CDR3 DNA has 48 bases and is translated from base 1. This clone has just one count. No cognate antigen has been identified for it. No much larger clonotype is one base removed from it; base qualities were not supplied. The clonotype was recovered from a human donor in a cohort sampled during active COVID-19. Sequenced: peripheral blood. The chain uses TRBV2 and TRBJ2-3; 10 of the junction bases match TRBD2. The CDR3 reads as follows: CASSEVGTSGTDTQYF. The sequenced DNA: TGTGCCAGCAGTGAAGTCGGGACTAGCGGCACAGATACGCAGTATTTT.